This T cell receptor beta chain was sequenced in a study of T cells in Graves' hyperthyroidism and ophthalmopathy. Many counts were recorded for this clonotype. Its antigen remains unidentified. Study conclusions and caveats: The model made its ophthalmopathy prediction, and onset followed a median 6.5 months later.

Researchers amplified the TCR beta CDR3 regions from RNA transcripts. Initially, a first-round RT-PCR of the TCR CDR3 employed the HTBI primer set. TCRdb reprocessed the multiplex PCR reads with MiXCR, giving one entry per CDR3 protein. The sample consists of hundreds of thousands of distinct CDR3 sequences, roughly 14% of them appearing once. A Clinical Activity Score of at least 3, a NOSPECS grade of at least 4 and a duration under 3 months were recorded in the ophthalmopathy patients. The trim removed 1 base at V and 9 bases at J, leaving 16 bases unmatched. CDR1 and CDR2 (germline): SGHAT, FQNNGV. This CDR3 is 18 amino acids long.

The receptor was isolated from a young man with Graves' ophthalmopathy. The sample taken for sequencing was blood. The chain links TRBV11-2 to TRBJ2-7; 12 bases align to TRBD2. In DNA, the CDR3 is TGTGCCAGCAGCTTAGTCCGGACTAGCGGGACACTTGGGGGTTGGCAGTACTTC. This codes for CASSLVRTSGTLGGWQYF.